This TCR beta chain was sequenced during a study of T cell responses to AZD1222 COVID-19 vaccine. Regarding the study as a whole: Among AZD1222 vaccinees, only six were seropositive at baseline.

Sequencing used immunoSEQ multiplex PCR; TCRdb keeps in-frame clones, though not all of them. The sample has some 100,000 clones, 80% to 90% seen once. Notes on this clone: Its antigen is unidentified.

Trimming left V 5 bases short and J 8 bases short, with 15 bases between. The CDR3 contains 13 residues. Germline CDR1 reads SGHAT; CDR2 reads FQNNGV. The sequencing here drew on peripheral blood, taken on day 0 of AZD1222 vaccination. The clonotype was recovered from an adult in good health. The chain has TRBV11-2 and TRBJ1-2; D is uncertain. Written as DNA, the CDR3 is TGTGCCAGCAGCCGGGCCCCCGCCCTGGGCTACACCTTC. Translated, it gives CASSRAPALGYTF.